The 5 T cell receptor beta chains in this list originate from one sample, sequenced in a study of blood T cell repertoires in COVID-19. Produced via immunoSEQ multiplex PCR; TCRdb's table is partial and in-frame only. This sample yields approximately 290,000 clones, of which 75% to 90% are seen a single time; under 15% belongs to the top ten. What was sequenced was peripheral blood. All receptors derive from a woman aged 60-75 years with acute or convalescent COVID-19.

This clone was seen just once. The chain links TRBV5-1 to TRBJ2-6; 12 positions agree with TRBD2. The germline CDR1 and CDR2 sequences are SGHRS and YFSETQ. Trimming cost V 0 bases and J 2 bases; bases outside gene matches: 6. The CDR3 runs to 19 residues. Written as DNA, the CDR3 is TGCGCCAGCAGCTTGGTTGGGCTAGCGGGAGGGCCTGGGGCCAACGTCCTGACTTTC. Translating it yields CASSLVGLAGGPGANVLTF.

The V gene is TRBV27, the J gene TRBJ2-1, with D possibly being TRBD2 (5 bases). The V end was cut by 3 bases, the J end by 3 bases, with 21 bases between. Germline lookup yields CDR1 MNHEY and CDR2 SMNVEV (reference sequence). This CDR3 spans 18 amino acids. The CDR3 loop reads CASSFNGLAPSRYNEQFF. In nucleotides, the CDR3 is TGTGCCAGCAGTTTCAATGGGCTAGCCCCTTCCCGCTACAATGAGCAGTTCTTC.

The chain employs TRBV12-3 or TRBV12-4 and TRBJ1-1; D not resolved. V lost 0 bases, J lost 7 bases, and 9 bases lay in between. The CDR3 extends over 13 amino acids. The CDR3 DNA reads as TGTGCCAGCAGTTTAGCCAGAGGTCTTGAAGCTTTCTTT. This encodes CASSLARGLEAFF.

V and J are TRBV4-3 and TRBJ2-2; 8 bases match TRBD2. Trimming at V came to 0 bases and at J to 5 bases, leaving 11 bases not matched to a gene. CDR3 length: 18 residues. Germline-derived CDR1 and CDR2 are LGHNA and YSLEER. The CDR3 loop reads CASSQEPPAGGGTGELFF. The CDR3 nucleotides are TGCGCCAGCAGCCAAGAGCCCCCGGCGGGAGGAGGAACCGGGGAGCTGTTTTTT.

The CDR3 here is CASSLADRGLNTEAFF. As DNA, the CDR3 is TGCGCCAGCAGCTTGGCGGACAGGGGCTTGAACACTGAAGCTTTCTTT. The rearrangement uses TRBV5-1 and TRBJ1-1; 9 bases map to TRBD1. V dropped 0 bases and J dropped 0; count of bases not matched to a gene: 3. Germline V CDR1 and CDR2: SGHRS, YFSETQ. The CDR3 runs to 16 residues.